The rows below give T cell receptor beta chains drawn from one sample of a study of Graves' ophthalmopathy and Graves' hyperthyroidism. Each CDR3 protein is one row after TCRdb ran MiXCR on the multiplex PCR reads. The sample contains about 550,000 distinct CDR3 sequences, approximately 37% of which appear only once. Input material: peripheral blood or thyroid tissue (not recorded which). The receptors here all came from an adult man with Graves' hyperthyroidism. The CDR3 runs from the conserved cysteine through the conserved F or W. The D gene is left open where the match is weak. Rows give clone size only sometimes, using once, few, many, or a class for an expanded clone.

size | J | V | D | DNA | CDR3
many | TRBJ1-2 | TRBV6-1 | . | TGTGCCAGCATCAGGGGTGAGGGCTACACCTTC | CASIRGEGYTF
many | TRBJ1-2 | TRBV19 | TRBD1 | TGTGCCAGTAAGCGGCAGGGGGGAGGCTACACCTTC | CASKRQGGGYTF
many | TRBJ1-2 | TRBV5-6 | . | TGTGCCAGCAGCCCAGCCGGGGGAGGACGTGACTATGGCTACACCTTC | CASSPAGGGRDYGYTF
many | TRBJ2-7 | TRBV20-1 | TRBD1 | TGCAGTGCTAGCCGGGACAGGGCCTCTTACGAGCAGTACTTC | CSASRDRASYEQYF
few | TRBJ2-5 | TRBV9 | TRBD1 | TGTGCCAGCAGCCCCCGGGACAGGGGGCTGAGGGAGACCCAGTACTTC | CASSPRDRGLRETQYF
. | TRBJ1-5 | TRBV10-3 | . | TGTGCCATCAGTGAGGGACTAGCGGGGGAGACCCAGCATTTT | CAISEGLAGETQHF
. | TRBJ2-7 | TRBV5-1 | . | TGCGCCAGCAGCTTGGGGAGCACAGCTTACTCCTACGAGCAGTACTTC | CASSLGSTAYSYEQYF
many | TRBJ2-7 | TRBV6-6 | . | TGTGCCAGCAGTGAGGGGGTGGACTTAAGTTTAGAGCAGTACTTC | CASSEGVDLSLEQYF
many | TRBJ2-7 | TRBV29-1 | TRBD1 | TGCAGCGTTGTGGGACAGGGTAATAACGAGCAGTACTTC | CSVVGQGNNEQYF
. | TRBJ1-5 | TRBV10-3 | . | TGTGCCAGCTCACCACCGAATCAGTCCCAGCATTTT | CASSPPNQSQHF
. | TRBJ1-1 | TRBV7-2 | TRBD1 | TGTGCCAGCACCGGGACAGGGACGGTAGCTTTCTTT | CASTGTGTVAFF
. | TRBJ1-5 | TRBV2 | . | TGTGCCAGCTTAGAGGGTTTCGGCAATCAGCCCCAGCATTTT | CASLEGFGNQPQHF
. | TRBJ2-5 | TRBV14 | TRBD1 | TGTGCCAGCAACCAACAGGGGACAGGGGCTGTTCCTCAAGAGACCCAGTACTTC | CASNQQGTGAVPQETQYF
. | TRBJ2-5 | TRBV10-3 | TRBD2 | TGTGCCATCAGTGAGTCCGCGGGGGGGCTTAGCAATGAGACCCAGTACTTC | CAISESAGGLSNETQYF
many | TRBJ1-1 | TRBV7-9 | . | TGTGCCAGCAGCTTGATAACGGGGGCGAACACTGAAGCTTTCTTT | CASSLITGANTEAFF
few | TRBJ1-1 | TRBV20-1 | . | TGCAGTGCTAGAGTTATGCCGGGACGGGGAGTGGCGAACACTGAAGCTTTCTTT | CSARVMPGRGVANTEAFF
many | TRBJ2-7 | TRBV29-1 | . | TGCAGCGTATTAACAGGGAAAGGGTCCTACGAGCAGTACTTC | CSVLTGKGSYEQYF
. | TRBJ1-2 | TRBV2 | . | TGTGCCAGCAGTAAGGGGAGTGGCTACACCTTC | CASSKGSGYTF